Each of the 22 T cell receptor beta chains below was sequenced from the same sample in a study of T cell repertoires in cytomegalovirus infection. From the reads, TCRdb called clonotypes with MiXCR, one entry per CDR3 protein. The sample consists of about 140,000 distinct CDR3 sequences, 6.5% of them appearing once. The sample taken for sequencing was PBMCs. All receptors come from a human donor in good health (CMV status not recorded). Some clones in this sample may be carry-over from other donors' samples.

The chain is built from TRBV29-1 and TRBJ1-2; D gene uncertain. Germline V gene lookup returns CDR1 SQVTM and CDR2 ANQGSEA. Trimming stripped 3 bases from V and 0 bases from J, with 17 bases between. The CDR3 is made up of 16 amino acids. DNA for the CDR3: TGCAGCGTTGAGGAAGGGAGGGTATGCCCTAACTATGGCTACACCTTC. Protein: CSVEEGRVCPNYGYTF.

Ten or more counts support this clonotype. This chain links TRBV7-8 with TRBJ2-7, with 9 bases fitting TRBD2. The ends lost 5 bases at V and 2 bases at J; junction bases unmatched: 10. Per germline, CDR1 SGHVS and CDR2 FQNEAQ. The CDR3 has 16 residues. As DNA, the CDR3 is TGTGCCAGCAGCCCAAGGGGAGCGGGGGGCACCTACGAGCAGTACTTC. Amino acids: CASSPRGAGGTYEQYF.

The sample holds many counts of this clonotype. The chain joins TRBV6-6 to TRBJ2-7; possibly TRBD1 for D (6 bases). This CDR3 is 16 amino acids long. Germline CDR1 and CDR2: MNHNY and SVGAGI (reference sequence). Trimming removed 0 bases from V and 5 bases from J, with 17 bases in between. The CDR3 sequence: CASSYSSPGVDHEQYF. The DNA for the CDR3 is TGTGCCAGCAGTTACTCTAGTCCAGGGGTGGACCACGAGCAGTACTTC.

This clonotype was recorded a few times. The J gene is TRBJ1-2, the V gene TRBV2; D is undetermined. V was clipped by 0 bases and J by 3 bases, with 5 bases between them. The CDR3 totals 13 residues. CDR1 and CDR2 from the germline V gene are SNHLY and FYNNEI. CDR3 DNA: TGTGCCAGCAGTGAAGCGCCGGACTATGGCTACACCTTC. Its translation: CASSEAPDYGYTF.

The chain employs TRBV29-1 and TRBJ2-5, with 13 positions matching TRBD2. Germline V gene data show CDR1 as SQVTM and CDR2 as ANQGSEA. J was trimmed by 5 bases and V by 4 bases; bases with no gene match: 7. The CDR3 sequence is 15 residues long. The CDR3 DNA reads as TGCAGCGTTGGTGGGACTAGCGGGGCGTCCGAGACCCAGTACTTC. Its translation: CSVGGTSGASETQYF.

This clonotype was picked up many times. CDR3 region: CASSSMGQGPQRYEQYF. CDR3 sequence (DNA): TGTGCCAGCAGCTCCATGGGACAGGGGCCCCAACGCTACGAGCAGTACTTC. This chain connects TRBV11-2 to TRBJ2-7; TRBD1 agrees at 10 bases. Germline loops: CDR1 SGHAT, CDR2 FQNNGV. Trimming took 4 bases from V and 3 from J; bases not matched to a gene: 12. This CDR3 has 17 residues.

This clonotype was seen at least ten times. The V call is TRBV7-3, the J call TRBJ2-3, with 8 bases that match TRBD2. The CDR3 extends over 15 amino acids. With 0 bases clipped from V and 2 bases from J, the junction kept 1 base outside the gene matches. The germline V gene has CDR1 SGHTA and CDR2 FQGTGA. CDR3 protein: CASSLTGGATDTQYF. CDR3 bases: TGTGCCAGCAGCTTAACCGGGGGGGCCACAGATACGCAGTATTTT.

In its sample, this clonotype was seen many times. V and J are TRBV7-2 and TRBJ2-2; D not certain. CDR3 length equals 13 residues. The V and J ends lost 0 bases and 4 bases respectively, with 3 bases between them. Germline loops: CDR1 SGHTA, CDR2 FQGNSA. This CDR3 reads CASSLAVTGELFF. CDR3 nucleotides: TGTGCCAGCAGCTTAGCGGTCACCGGGGAGCTGTTTTTT. The whole variable domain, filled in from reference TRBV7-2 and TRBJ2-2, reads GAGVSQSPSNKVTEKGKDVELRCDPISGHTALYWYRQSLGQGLEFLIYFQGNSAPDKSGLPSDRFSAERTGGSVSTLTIQRTQQEDSAVYLCASSLAVTGELFFGEGSRLTVL.

The table lists this clonotype with many counts. This chain joins TRBV7-6 and TRBJ2-2; tentatively, D is TRBD1 (6 bases). The CDR3 extends over 18 amino acids. CDR1 is SGHVS, CDR2 FNYEAQ, per germline. V gave up 5 bases and J gave up 10 bases, with 29 bases separating them. CDR3 sequence: CASSDRTDDTGEPSELFF. The CDR3 DNA reads as TGTGCCAGCAGCGACCGGACAGATGACACCGGGGAACCTTCGGAGCTGTTTTTT.

This clonotype was seen many times. V gene TRBV7-3 combines with J gene TRBJ2-7, with D tentatively TRBD2 (7 bases). Germline V CDR1 and CDR2: SGHTA, FQGTGA. V lost 5 bases and J 1 base, leaving 15 bases between the germline ends. The CDR3 totals 15 residues. The CDR3 sequence is CASSPAGGRSYEQYF. DNA of the CDR3: TGTGCCAGCAGCCCAGCCGGGGGGCGGTCCTACGAGCAGTACTTC.

This clonotype has at least ten counts. CDR3 sequence: CASGPQGNTEAFF. CDR3 nucleotides: TGTGCTAGTGGTCCACAGGGAAACACTGAAGCTTTCTTT. The J gene is TRBJ1-1, the V gene TRBV12-5; TRBD1 is a possible D gene (6 bases). V lost 5 bases and J 2 bases, leaving 9 bases between the germline ends. CDR3 length: 13 amino acids. From germline, CDR1 is LGHNT and CDR2 FRNRAP.

Details on this clonotype: This may arise from a read error, as a much more abundant clone is one base away. The CDR3 end shows no conserved phenylalanine or tryptophan, and so a read error is likely. The chain recombines TRBV4-3 with TRBJ1-2, with D tentatively TRBD1 (5 bases). CDR3 length: 15 residues. Germline values: CDR1 LGHNA, CDR2 YSLEER. V lost 0 bases and J 2 bases, leaving 10 bases between the germline ends. The CDR3 bases are TGCGCCAGCAGCCAAGACGGGGGGGGGAACTATGGCTACACCTAC. This codes for CASSQDGGGNYGYTY.

V and J are TRBV29-1 and TRBJ2-6; 8 bases agree with TRBD1. The CDR3 extends over 15 amino acids. With 5 bases clipped from V and 3 bases from J, the junction kept 6 bases outside the gene matches. Germline loops: CDR1 SQVTM, CDR2 ANQGSEA. The CDR3: CSVLQGGFGANVLTF. The CDR3 DNA reads as TGCAGCGTTTTACAGGGGGGCTTTGGGGCCAACGTCCTGACTTTC.

The gene calls are TRBV4-1 and TRBJ2-3, with 7 bases identical to TRBD2. Losses at the gene ends were 0 bases for V and 2 bases for J; bases not matched to a gene: 5. This CDR3 has 16 amino acids. The germline CDR1 and CDR2 sequences are MGHRA and YSYEKL. The CDR3 loop reads CASSQDGGGTTDTQYF. The CDR3 bases are TGCGCCAGCAGCCAAGATGGGGGGGGGACCACAGATACGCAGTATTTT.

This clonotype occurred many times. This chain joins TRBV7-2 and TRBJ2-1; tentatively, D is TRBD1 (6 bases). There are 15 residues in the CDR3. CDR1 and CDR2 from the germline V gene are SGHTA and FQGNSA. V lost 5 bases, J lost 8 bases, and 19 bases lay in between. CDR3 bases: TGTGCCAGCAGCGGTAGCGTGGGGGCTTTCGATGAGCAGTTCTTC. This encodes CASSGSVGAFDEQFF.

This clonotype appeared many times. The V gene is TRBV7-2, the J gene TRBJ2-5; 9 nucleotides match TRBD2. From germline, CDR1 is SGHTA and CDR2 FQGNSA. V was pared by 5 bases and J by 5 bases, with 15 bases of the junction left unmatched. The CDR3 totals 17 residues. The CDR3 coding sequence is TGTGCCAGCAGCCCAGGGGAGGGGCGGGGGGGCAAGGAGACCCAGTACTTC. Its protein is CASSPGEGRGGKETQYF.

This clonotype showed up many times. The rearrangement uses TRBV4-3 and TRBJ2-2, with D perhaps TRBD1 or TRBD2 (5 bases each). Looked up from germline, CDR1 is LGHNA and CDR2 is YSLEER. With 0 bases removed from V and 0 bases from J, the gap between germline ends came to 14 bases. The CDR3 has 18 amino acids. For the CDR3, the DNA is TGCGCCAGCAGCCAAGAACCCCCCGGGGCCGCGAACACCGGGGAGCTGTTTTTT. Translated: CASSQEPPGAANTGELFF.

The chain combines TRBV5-1 with TRBJ2-3; D unresolved. CDR3 size: 14 residues. Deletions cut 5 bases from V and 2 bases from J, with 12 bases between. Germline V gene lookup returns CDR1 SGHRS and CDR2 YFSETQ. The CDR3 DNA follows: TGCGCCAGCAGACCCGACATCGCCACAGATACGCAGTATTTT. This sequence encodes CASRPDIATDTQYF.

This clonotype has at least ten counts. J is TRBJ2-3 and V is TRBV2, with a weak D call TRBD2 (7 bases). Germline CDR1 and CDR2: SNHLY and FYNNEI. The CDR3 spans 15 residues. V was cut by 4 bases and J by 7 bases, with 18 bases left in between. The CDR3 protein is CASSVSRGGRNTQYF. Written as DNA, the CDR3 is TGTGCCAGCAGTGTAAGTCGCGGGGGCCGGAATACGCAGTATTTT.

The V call is TRBV5-1, the J call TRBJ2-2; 7 bases match TRBD1. Trimming took 4 bases from V and 1 from J; bases not matched to a gene: 4. Per the germline V gene, CDR1 is SGHRS and CDR2 is YFSETQ. The CDR3 extends over 15 amino acids. The CDR3 nucleotides read TGCGCCAGCAGCGGTACAGGGGAGAACACCGGGGAGCTGTTTTTT. As protein: CASSGTGENTGELFF.

This clonotype was seen repeatedly, ten times or more. This chain joins TRBV7-2 and TRBJ1-1; 7 nucleotides match TRBD1. Germline V gene sequence: CDR1 SGHTA, CDR2 FQGNSA. The CDR3 loop spans 15 amino acids. V lost 4 bases, J lost 4 bases, and 9 bases stayed unmatched. CDR3 sequence: CASSSRGGPVTEAFF. The CDR3 bases are TGTGCCAGCAGCTCCAGGGGGGGCCCGGTCACTGAAGCTTTCTTT.

This clonotype showed up just a few times. The rearrangement uses TRBV29-1 and TRBJ1-1; D is unclear. Germline lookup yields CDR1 SQVTM and CDR2 ANQGSEA. The CDR3 runs to 14 residues. V was shortened by 1 base and J by 4 bases, with 13 bases between the two germline ends. CDR3 residues: CSVEVRVAGTEAFF. CDR3 nucleotides: TGCAGCGTTGAAGTAAGGGTTGCCGGCACTGAAGCTTTCTTT.